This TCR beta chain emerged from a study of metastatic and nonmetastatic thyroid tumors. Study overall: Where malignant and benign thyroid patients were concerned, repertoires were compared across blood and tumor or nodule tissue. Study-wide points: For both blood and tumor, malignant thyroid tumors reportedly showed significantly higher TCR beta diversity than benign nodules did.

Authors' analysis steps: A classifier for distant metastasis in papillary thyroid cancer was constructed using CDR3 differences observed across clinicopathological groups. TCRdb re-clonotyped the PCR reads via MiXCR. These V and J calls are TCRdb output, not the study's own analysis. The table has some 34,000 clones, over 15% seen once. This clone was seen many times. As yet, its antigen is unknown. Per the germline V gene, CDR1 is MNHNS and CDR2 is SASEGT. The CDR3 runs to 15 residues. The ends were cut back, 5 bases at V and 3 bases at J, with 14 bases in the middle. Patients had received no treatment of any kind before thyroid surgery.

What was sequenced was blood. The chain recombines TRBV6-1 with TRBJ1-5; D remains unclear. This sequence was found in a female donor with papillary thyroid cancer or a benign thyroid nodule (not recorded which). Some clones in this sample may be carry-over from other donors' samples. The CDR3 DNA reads TGTGCCAGCAGTCGACCAGAACGGAACAATCAGCCCCAGCATTTT. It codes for CASSRPERNNQPQHF.